This T cell receptor (beta chain) appears in the sequencing data of a study of T cell repertoires in cytomegalovirus infection. General study points: Cumulative frequency of public TCR beta families picked out carriers of CMV plus the relevant HLA. What dominated the ex vivo response were HLA-C-restricted CMV-specific TCR beta clonotypes.

This clonotype occurred a few times. Its antigen remains unknown. TCRdb called the reads again in MiXCR, with one record for every CDR3 protein. The sample includes approximately 190,000 distinct CDR3 sequences, 7.5% to 10% seen only once; the top ten take about 4.6%. The V and J ends lost 2 bases and 2 bases, in that order; junction bases with no gene match: 5. The CDR3 extends over 15 amino acids. Germline values: CDR1 MNHEY, CDR2 SVGEGT. The V and J genes are TRBV6-2 or TRBV6-3 and TRBJ2-5; 7 bases align to TRBD1. The clonotype was recovered from a human donor in good health (CMV status not recorded). Some clones in this sample may be carry-over from other donors' samples. The sequencing input was PBMCs. CDR3: CASSYGSGGQETQYF. The CDR3 DNA is TGTGCCAGCAGTTACGGGTCAGGGGGACAAGAGACCCAGTACTTC.